Below, 23 T cell receptor beta chains from the same sample are listed, as sequenced in a study of cytomegalovirus exposure and HLA in healthy donors. Primers for the PCR totalled 60 Vbeta and 13 Jbeta. TCRdb keeps only in-frame clones here, not all; method: immunoSEQ multiplex PCR. This table has about 210,000 clones, 82% appearing once. What was sequenced was PBMCs. Source of these receptors: a man aged 35 to 55 in good health and CMV-seropositive.

This clone has only one observation. An end of the junction differs from the germline gene, which may be a read error. The chain is built from TRBV6-5 and TRBJ1-1; D unresolved. Germline V gene data show CDR1 as MNHEY and CDR2 as SVGAGI. CDR3 length: 15 amino acids. The CDR3 bases are TGTGCCAGCAGTTACTCGATCGGCGGGAACCCTGAAGCTTTCTTT. It encodes CASSYSIGGNPEAFF.

The J gene is TRBJ2-4, the V gene TRBV7-8; no clear D. CDR3 size: 13 residues. V was pared by 6 bases and J by 2 bases, with 8 bases between. CDR1 is SGHVS, CDR2 FQNEAQ, per germline. CDR3 in amino acids: CASSVSSKNIQYF. The CDR3 nucleotides read TGTGCCAGCAGTGTATCTTCCAAAAACATTCAGTACTTC.

This chain joins TRBV19 and TRBJ1-2; TRBD1 is a possible D gene (6 bases). Trimming cost V 6 bases and J 7 bases, with 15 bases left between them. This CDR3 contains 13 residues. The germline V gene has CDR1 LNHDA and CDR2 SQIVND (reference sequence). The CDR3 nucleotides are TGTGCCAGTAGACAGGGAGAAATTGGTGGCTACACCTTC. Encoded protein: CASRQGEIGGYTF.

The chain carries TRBV19 and TRBJ1-1; 8 nucleotides line up with TRBD1. There are 13 residues in the CDR3. Germline CDR1 reads LNHDA; CDR2 reads SQIVND (reference sequence). Unmatched junction bases numbered 7, after V lost 10 bases and J lost 3 bases. CDR3 residues: CATRWDRHTEAFF. CDR3 nucleotides: TGTGCCACCCGATGGGACAGGCACACTGAAGCTTTCTTT.

The J gene is TRBJ2-1, the V gene TRBV27; 7 bases are shared with TRBD2. V was clipped by 2 bases and J by 2 bases; unmatched bases: 3. There are 15 residues in the CDR3. The germline V gene encodes CDR1 MNHEY and CDR2 SMNVEV (reference sequence). The CDR3 nucleotides read TGTGCCAGCAGTTTAAGGGAGGGAACCTACAATGAGCAGTTCTTC. Translation gives CASSLREGTYNEQFF.

The V call is TRBV2, the J call TRBJ1-1; D not certain. Per the germline V gene, CDR1 is SNHLY and CDR2 is FYNNEI. Trimming removed 8 bases from V and 6 bases from J, with 10 bases in between. The CDR3 extends over 11 amino acids. CDR3 sequence: CASRLAAEAFF. CDR3 in DNA: TGTGCCAGCCGTTTGGCCGCTGAAGCTTTCTTT.

The J gene is TRBJ2-7, the V gene TRBV10-3; 7 nucleotides line up with TRBD1. CDR1 ENHRY and CDR2 SYGVKD come from the germline V gene. V shed 3 bases and J 3 bases; nucleotides not matched to a gene: 2. This CDR3 has 13 amino acids. In nucleotides, the CDR3 is TGTGCCATCAGTGAAGGGACAGACTACGAGCAGTACGTC. Translation: CAISEGTDYEQYV.

V usage is TRBV7-3 and J usage is TRBJ1-1; 9 nucleotides match TRBD1. The CDR3 has 13 residues. Germline V gene lookup returns CDR1 SGHTA and CDR2 FQGTGA. Trimming removed 8 bases from V and 1 base from J; junction bases left unmatched: 2. DNA of the CDR3: TGTGCCAGCTCGGGACAGGGGAACACTGAAGCTTTCTTT. Encoded protein: CASSGQGNTEAFF. The complete variable domain, with remaining parts taken from reference TRBV7-3 and TRBJ1-1, reads GAGVSQTPSNKVTEKGKYVELRCDPISGHTALYWYRQSLGQGPEFLIYFQGTGAADDSGLPNDRFFAVRPEGSVSTLKIQRTERGDSAVYLCASSGQGNTEAFFGQGTRLTVV.

This clone came up once. Here the CDR3 reads CASSKATGFLSSYNEQFF. The CDR3 DNA follows: TGCGCCAGCTCCAAGGCCACAGGGTTCCTGAGCTCCTACAATGAGCAGTTCTTC. The chain joins TRBV5-1 to TRBJ2-1, with a tentative D call TRBD1 (6 bases). The CDR3 has 18 amino acids. V was pared by 7 bases and J by 0 bases, with 23 bases between. Per the germline V gene, CDR1 is SGHRS and CDR2 is YFSETQ.

The chain carries TRBV2 and TRBJ1-3, with D tentatively TRBD1 (5 bases). V was shortened by 7 bases and J by 2 bases, with 15 bases between the two germline ends. Germline lookup yields CDR1 SNHLY and CDR2 FYNNEI. The CDR3 is made up of 15 amino acids. The CDR3 DNA sequence: TGTGCCAGCACCGAGCAGGGATCGCCTGGAAACACCATATATTTT. As protein: CASTEQGSPGNTIYF.

This chain connects TRBV19 to TRBJ1-1, with 7 bases aligning to TRBD1. The CDR3 contains 17 residues. V shed 4 bases and J 0 bases; nucleotides not matched to a gene: 11. Germline V gene data show CDR1 as LNHDA and CDR2 as SQIVND (reference sequence). The CDR3 sequence is CASSTPFTGQMNTEAFF. The CDR3 nucleotides read TGTGCCAGTAGTACCCCATTTACGGGACAGATGAACACTGAAGCTTTCTTT.

The rearrangement links TRBV5-1 to TRBJ1-1, with 7 bases matching TRBD1. This CDR3 spans 15 amino acids. Germline CDR1 and CDR2: SGHRS and YFSETQ. V gave up 0 bases and J gave up 4 bases; unmatched junction bases: 6. CDR3 in amino acids: CASSLVAGGSTEAFF. CDR3 in DNA: TGCGCCAGCAGCTTGGTGGCAGGGGGGAGCACTGAAGCTTTCTTT.

The J gene is TRBJ1-1, the V gene TRBV4-2, with D possibly TRBD1 on 6 matching bases. V lost 2 bases and J 5 bases, leaving 15 bases between the germline ends. The CDR3 runs 15 residues. Germline V gene data show CDR1 as LGHNA and CDR2 as YNFKEQ. CDR3 sequence reads: CASSQPGQTPTEAFF. Here the CDR3 DNA reads TGTGCCAGCAGCCAACCTGGACAGACCCCTACTGAAGCTTTCTTT.

The V gene is TRBV11-2, the J gene TRBJ1-5; tentatively, D is TRBD1 (5 bases). This CDR3 spans 13 amino acids. The germline gives CDR1 SGHAT, CDR2 FQNNGV. The V end was cut by 8 bases, the J end by 0 bases, with 8 bases between. Here the CDR3 reads CASAQGSNQPQHF. DNA for the CDR3: TGTGCCAGCGCTCAGGGTAGCAATCAGCCCCAGCATTTT.

This chain connects TRBV30 to TRBJ2-1, with 7 bases fitting TRBD2. Unmatched junction bases numbered 10, after V lost 7 bases and J lost 4 bases. This CDR3 region has 14 residues. The germline CDR1 and CDR2 sequences are GTSNPN and SVGIG (reference sequence). CDR3 nucleotide sequence: TGTGCCTCCACCCCACGGACTAGGTACAATGAGCAGTTCTTC. Protein product: CASTPRTRYNEQFF.

V is TRBV6-7 and J is TRBJ2-2; TRBD2 matches at 11 bases. TRBV6-7 qualifies as an ORF whose function is uncertain. This CDR3 has 16 residues. The V gene end was trimmed by 6 bases and the J gene end by 4 bases; junction bases not matched to a gene: 7. In DNA, the CDR3 is TGTGCCAGCAGACCACGACTAGCGGGATGCACCGGGGAGCTGTTTTTT. Its protein is CASRPRLAGCTGELFF.

J is TRBJ2-2 and V is TRBV11-3, with TRBD2 identical over 12 bases. V gave up 5 bases and J gave up 5 bases; unmatched junction bases: 9. The CDR3 is made up of 17 amino acids. Germline V gene data show CDR1 as SGHNT and CDR2 as YENEEA. CDR3 residues: CASSAHRLAGDTGELFF. The DNA of the CDR3 is TGTGCCAGCAGCGCACACCGACTAGCGGGAGATACCGGGGAGCTGTTTTTT.

The J gene is TRBJ2-5, the V gene TRBV7-9; D gene uncertain. V dropped 1 base and J dropped 2 bases, with 8 bases sitting between them. Per germline, CDR1 SEHNR and CDR2 FQNEAQ (reference sequence). The CDR3 has 14 amino acids. Here the CDR3 DNA reads TGTGCCAGCAGCTTAGGTGCAGGACAAGAGACCCAGTACTTC. Residues: CASSLGAGQETQYF.

This chain connects TRBV5-6 to TRBJ2-7; 13 bases map to TRBD2. With 4 bases clipped from V and 7 bases from J, the junction kept 11 bases outside the gene matches. The CDR3 has 16 amino acids. Germline V CDR1 and CDR2: SGHDT, YYEEEE. DNA of the CDR3: TGTGCCAGCAGCGACGGACTAGCGGGAGACATACGAGAGCAGTACGTC. Translation gives CASSDGLAGDIREQYV.

The chain links TRBV23-1 to TRBJ2-7; tentative D call: TRBD1 (6 bases). TRBV23-1 is an open reading frame, and its role is uncertain. Trimming removed 0 bases from V and 0 bases from J, with 12 bases in between. The CDR3 spans 16 residues. The CDR3 DNA is TGCGCCAGCAGTCAATCGCTCAGGGGCTACTCCTACGAGCAGTACGTC. Its translation: CASSQSLRGYSYEQYV.

The chain is built from TRBV7-8 and TRBJ2-2, with 9 bases lining up with TRBD1. Germline trimming cut 5 bases from V and 3 bases from J; bases unmatched to any gene: 13. Per germline, CDR1 SGHVS and CDR2 FQNEAQ. This CDR3 spans 18 amino acids. CDR3 nucleotide sequence: TGTGCCAGCAGCCGCCCTGGGGGGGACAGGGAATACACCGGGGAGCTGTTTTTT. Its translation: CASSRPGGDREYTGELFF.

V gene TRBV19 combines with J gene TRBJ2-1, with 7 bases identical to TRBD2. The CDR3 has 15 residues. After removal of 5 bases from V and 4 bases from J, the junction contained 8 bases not matched to a gene. CDR1 and CDR2 (germline): LNHDA, SQIVND (reference sequence). The CDR3 DNA reads as TGTGCCAGTAGTCTAGGACTAGTAAGTTACAATGAGCAGTTCTTC. Amino acid sequence: CASSLGLVSYNEQFF.

The chain is built from TRBV7-9 and TRBJ1-1; tentatively, D is TRBD1 (6 bases). From germline, CDR1 is SEHNR and CDR2 FQNEAQ (reference sequence). V lost 5 bases to trimming and J lost 0 bases, with 19 bases between them. The CDR3 length is 17 residues. The CDR3 nucleotides read TGTGCCAGCAGCCCCATTAGGGGAACAGGGATGAACACTGAAGCTTTCTTT. Encoded protein: CASSPIRGTGMNTEAFF. Full variable domain (missing parts from reference TRBV7-9 and TRBJ1-1): DTGVSQNPRHKITKRGQNVTFRCDPISEHNRLYWYRQTLGQGPEFLTYFQNEAQLEKSRLLSDRFSAERPKGSFSTLEIQRTEQGDSAMYLCASSPIRGTGMNTEAFFGQGTRLTVV.